The 28 T cell receptor beta chains given below trace back to one sample, sequenced in a study of shared clonotypes between healthy human individuals. Assay used: immunoSEQ multiplex PCR; TCRdb lists only in-frame clones, some missing. This repertoire shows some 2.3 million clones, over 90% found once; its top ten account for 0.39%. The sample consisted of naive CD4+ T cells from PBMCs. Subset: CD45RA+ positively selected. These receptors originate from a man between 18 and 35 years old in good health. Some clones in this sample may be carry-over from other donors' samples.

The chain uses TRBV10-3 and TRBJ1-5; D uncertain. Germline assignment: CDR1 ENHRY and CDR2 SYGVKD. This CDR3 region has 17 residues. Between the trimmed V and J ends, which lost 0 bases and 4 bases, there was a span of 16 bases. The CDR3 is CAISESVGTVGNQPQHF. The CDR3 DNA sequence: TGTGCCATCAGTGAGTCGGTGGGAACCGTCGGGAATCAGCCCCAGCATTTT.

The chain carries TRBV5-1 and TRBJ2-7, with 7 nucleotides matching TRBD1. Looked up from germline, CDR1 is SGHRS and CDR2 is YFSETQ. V was clipped by 4 bases and J by 1 base; unmatched bases: 8. The CDR3 runs to 15 residues. CDR3 sequence (DNA): TGCGCCAGCAGCACTGGGACAGTCGCTTCCTACGAGCAGTACTTC. Its translation: CASSTGTVASYEQYF. The full variable domain, completed using reference TRBV5-1 and TRBJ2-7, is KAGVTQTPRYLIKTRGQQVTLSCSPISGHRSVSWYQQTPGQGLQFLFEYFSETQRNKGNFPGRFSGRQFSNSRSEMNVSTLELGDSALYLCASSTGTVASYEQYFGPGTRLTVT.

V and J are TRBV6-5 and TRBJ1-2; 7 positions match TRBD1. Germline trimming cut 2 bases from V and 4 bases from J; bases unmatched to any gene: 10. This CDR3 comprises 16 residues. Germline CDR1 MNHEY, CDR2 SVGAGI. CDR3 region: CASSYTQGQRGYGYTF. The CDR3 region has the DNA TGTGCCAGCAGTTACACCCAGGGACAGCGCGGCTATGGCTACACCTTC.

The V call is TRBV13, the J call TRBJ1-1; possible D gene TRBD1, 5 bases. V was trimmed by 0 bases and J by 5 bases, leaving 10 bases between them. This CDR3 is built from 14 residues. Germline assignment: CDR1 PRHDT and CDR2 FYEKMQ (reference sequence). This CDR3 reads CASSLGRVETEAFF. DNA of the CDR3: TGTGCCAGCAGCTTAGGCAGGGTTGAAACTGAAGCTTTCTTT.

This sequence joins TRBV4-1 and TRBJ2-3, with no clear D. CDR1 and CDR2 from the germline V gene are MGHRA and YSYEKL. This CDR3 contains 14 residues. V lost 4 bases and J lost 2, with 10 bases in between. The CDR3 region has the DNA TGCGCCAGCAGCCCCCGGGTCCTCACAGATACGCAGTATTTT. This gives the protein CASSPRVLTDTQYF.

This chain connects TRBV6-6 to TRBJ2-5; D is possibly TRBD2 (5 bases). This CDR3 spans 12 amino acids. V lost 6 bases and J lost 9, with 14 bases in between. Germline V gives CDR1 MNHNY, CDR2 SVGAGI (reference sequence). The CDR3 DNA sequence: TGTGCCAGCAGCCCAGCCGCCGGGGCCCAGTACTTC. Translating it yields CASSPAAGAQYF.

This chain links TRBV19 with TRBJ2-1; 8 bases fit TRBD1. This CDR3 contains 15 residues. V was pared by 7 bases and J by 4 bases, with 9 bases of the junction left unmatched. Germline V lookup: CDR1 LNHDA, CDR2 SQIVND (reference sequence). CDR3 in amino acids: CASNNQGAPYNEQFF. The CDR3, as DNA: TGTGCCAGTAACAACCAGGGGGCACCTTACAATGAGCAGTTCTTC.

This chain connects TRBV18 to TRBJ2-3, with 8 bases matching TRBD1. This CDR3 has 18 amino acids. After removal of 6 bases from V and 1 base from J, the junction contained 15 bases not matched to a gene. Germline V gene sequence: CDR1 KGHSH, CDR2 LQKENI. CDR3 residues: CASSSRGPGGWGTDTQYF. The CDR3 bases are TGTGCCAGCTCGTCCAGGGGGCCAGGCGGCTGGGGCACAGATACGCAGTATTTT.

The V call is TRBV27, the J call TRBJ2-7, with 8 bases lining up with TRBD2. The CDR3 loop spans 14 amino acids. Germline CDR1 MNHEY, CDR2 SMNVEV (reference sequence). With 6 bases clipped from V and 2 bases from J, the junction kept 6 bases outside the gene matches. CDR3 coding DNA: TGTGCCAGCAGCTTGACTAGCGCGGCCTACGAGCAGTACTTC. This translates into CASSLTSAAYEQYF.

For this clone: The same CDR3 arises from other DNA sequences in this sample as well. The rearrangement links TRBV7-9 to TRBJ2-7; TRBD1 might be the D (6 bases). Trimming removed 2 bases at V and 2 bases at J, with 13 bases between. This CDR3 contains 15 residues. Germline values: CDR1 SEHNR, CDR2 FQNEAQ (reference sequence). The CDR3 loop reads CASSLMGQGTYEQYF. CDR3 bases: TGTGCCAGCAGCTTAATGGGCCAGGGGACCTACGAGCAGTACTTC. Combining the CDR3 with reference TRBV7-9 and TRBJ2-7 gives the whole variable domain DTGVSQNPRHKITKRGQNVTFRCDPISEHNRLYWYRQTLGQGPEFLTYFQNEAQLEKSRLLSDRFSAERPKGSFSTLEIQRTEQGDSAMYLCASSLMGQGTYEQYFGPGTRLTVT.

The CDR3 spells CASRDTTGELFF. The DNA for the CDR3 is TGCGCCAGCAGGGACACCACCGGGGAGCTGTTTTTT. The chain joins TRBV5-1 to TRBJ2-2; maybe TRBD1 (5 bases). The CDR3 length is 12 residues. Germline V gene lookup returns CDR1 SGHRS and CDR2 YFSETQ. V lost 5 bases, J lost 4 bases, and 6 bases lay in between.

The rearrangement uses TRBV5-1 and TRBJ2-7; no definite D call. The germline V and J ends were trimmed by 2 bases and 5 bases, with 2 bases remaining between them. From germline, CDR1 is SGHRS and CDR2 YFSETQ. The CDR3 length is 10 residues. The CDR3 loop reads CASSFHEQYF. CDR3 DNA: TGCGCCAGCAGCTTCCACGAGCAGTACTTC.

V is TRBV6-6 and J is TRBJ2-1; 14 positions agree with TRBD2. CDR1 and CDR2 (germline): MNHNY, SVGAGI (reference sequence). The CDR3 contains 13 residues. The V segment lost 7 bases and the J segment 10 bases; nucleotides outside the gene matches: 3. CDR3 DNA: TGTGCCAGCAAGGGACTAGCGGGAGACGAGCAGTTCTTC. It translates to CASKGLAGDEQFF.

The rearrangement uses TRBV4-3 and TRBJ2-3; D is possibly TRBD1 (6 bases). CDR3 length: 15 residues. Germline-derived CDR1 and CDR2 are LGHNA and YSLEER. V was cut by 3 bases and J by 6 bases, with 16 bases left in between. The CDR3 DNA reads as TGCGCCAGCAGCCAGGGACAACAAACTCGGGATACGCAGTATTTT. As protein: CASSQGQQTRDTQYF.

This clone was detected once. The chain links TRBV28 to TRBJ2-7, with D possibly matching TRBD1 (6 bases). This CDR3 is 15 amino acids long. Trimming left V 6 bases short and J 3 bases short, with 18 bases between. Per the germline V gene, CDR1 is MDHEN and CDR2 is SYDVKM. The CDR3 spells CASRQDRPPIYEQYF. The CDR3, as DNA: TGTGCCAGCAGACAAGACAGGCCCCCCATCTACGAGCAGTACTTC.

This clone appeared a single time. The chain couples TRBV7-9 to TRBJ2-3, with 14 nucleotides matching TRBD2. The CDR3 consists of 18 residues. Germline-derived CDR1 and CDR2 are SEHNR and FQNEAQ (reference sequence). The ends lost 6 bases at V and 2 bases at J; junction bases unmatched: 10. The CDR3 protein is CASSSGTSGSWDTDTQYF. CDR3 DNA sequence: TGTGCCAGCAGTTCCGGGACTAGCGGGAGTTGGGACACAGATACGCAGTATTTT.

This clone is a singleton in its sample. The V call is TRBV13, the J call TRBJ2-5, with a possible D match to TRBD1 (5 bases). This CDR3 is built from 15 residues. The germline V gene encodes CDR1 PRHDT and CDR2 FYEKMQ (reference sequence). Trimming stripped 5 bases from V and 4 bases from J, with 17 bases between. Here the CDR3 reads CASSQQPQVGETQYF. CDR3 coding DNA: TGTGCCAGCAGCCAGCAACCACAGGTTGGAGAGACCCAGTACTTC.

J is TRBJ2-4 and V is TRBV6-5; a weak D match, TRBD1 (7 bases). The germline CDR1 and CDR2 sequences are MNHEY and SVGAGI. V lost 0 bases and J lost 9, with 15 bases in between. CDR3 size: 15 residues. The CDR3: CASSYSGQGGGIQYF. The DNA of the CDR3 is TGTGCCAGCAGTTACTCCGGGCAGGGGGGTGGCATTCAGTACTTC.

The chain is built from TRBV13 and TRBJ1-2, with 7 bases aligning to TRBD1. This CDR3 is 15 amino acids long. Per germline, CDR1 PRHDT and CDR2 FYEKMQ (reference sequence). V dropped 1 base and J dropped 6; count of bases not matched to a gene: 8. CDR3: CASSLVVGGADGYTF. In nucleotides, the CDR3 is TGTGCCAGCAGCTTAGTTGTAGGGGGCGCGGATGGCTACACCTTC.

The rearrangement uses TRBV5-4 and TRBJ1-1; D is unresolved. Trimming removed 4 bases from V and 5 bases from J, with 15 bases in between. Germline assignment: CDR1 SGHNT and CDR2 YYREEE (reference sequence). This CDR3 is 14 amino acids long. CDR3 nucleotide sequence: TGTGCCAGCAGCATACGCTGGGGTATTACTGAAGCTTTCTTT. Amino acid sequence: CASSIRWGITEAFF.

The chain combines TRBV5-4 with TRBJ1-1; perhaps TRBD1 as D (5 bases). The CDR3 length is 13 residues. Germline lookup yields CDR1 SGHNT and CDR2 YYREEE (reference sequence). The V end lost 0 bases, the J end lost 11 bases, and 14 bases lay between the germline ends. The CDR3 nucleotides are TGTGCCAGCAGCTTGGCCAGGGACCGCGGGGCTTTCTTT. Protein product: CASSLARDRGAFF.

This clone was found once. This CDR3 is CASTIQLYQETQYF. The DNA for the CDR3 is TGCGCCAGCACGATACAGCTGTACCAAGAGACCCAGTACTTC. V usage is TRBV5-1 and J usage is TRBJ2-5; unclear D gene. Germline CDR1 reads SGHRS; CDR2 reads YFSETQ. V was cut by 6 bases and J by 0 bases, with 12 bases left in between. The CDR3 is 14 residues long.

The chain employs TRBV19 and TRBJ2-7; 7 bases are shared with TRBD1. Germline V gene lookup returns CDR1 LNHDA and CDR2 SQIVND (reference sequence). The CDR3 spans 14 residues. V trimming: 6 bases; J trimming: 2 bases; junction bases outside the gene matches: 7. CDR3 sequence: CASSNLGTAYEQYF. The DNA for the CDR3 is TGTGCCAGTAGCAACCTCGGGACAGCCTACGAGCAGTACTTC.

The V and J genes are TRBV28 and TRBJ1-2; D is undetermined. Germline values: CDR1 MDHEN, CDR2 SYDVKM. V was shortened by 5 bases and J by 8 bases, with 15 bases between the two germline ends. This CDR3 spans 13 amino acids. The CDR3 DNA reads TGTGCCAGCAGTCTTGTTGGTCAGGTCGGCTACACCTTC. It yields the protein CASSLVGQVGYTF.

The chain couples TRBV4-1 to TRBJ2-5; TRBD1 matches at 7 bases. The CDR3 loop spans 15 amino acids. The ends lost 4 bases at V and 2 bases at J; junction bases unmatched: 7. CDR1 and CDR2 (germline): MGHRA, YSYEKL. The CDR3 bases are TGCGCCAGCAGCCGACAGGACAGGACTCAAGAGACCCAGTACTTC. It yields the protein CASSRQDRTQETQYF.

The chain uses TRBV5-1 and TRBJ1-2, with 9 nucleotides matching TRBD1. CDR3 length equals 16 residues. CDR1 is SGHRS and CDR2 is YFSETQ in the germline V gene. With V trimmed by 6 bases and J by 8 bases, 17 bases remained unmatched. DNA of the CDR3: TGCGCCAGCACTCTGGGGACAGGGCTCGAATTAAGGGGCTACACCTTC. Protein: CASTLGTGLELRGYTF. Based on the CDR3 plus reference TRBV5-1 and TRBJ1-2, the full variable domain is KAGVTQTPRYLIKTRGQQVTLSCSPISGHRSVSWYQQTPGQGLQFLFEYFSETQRNKGNFPGRFSGRQFSNSRSEMNVSTLELGDSALYLCASTLGTGLELRGYTFGSGTRLTVV.

This clone occurred once. Other DNA sequences in this sample translate to the same CDR3. The CDR3 DNA follows: TGCGCCAGCAGCTTGGTCGGAGGAAATGAGCAGTTCTTC. This translates into CASSLVGGNEQFF. This rearrangement joins TRBV5-1 to TRBJ2-1, with D maybe TRBD2 (5 bases). Between the trimmed V and J ends, which lost 0 bases and 7 bases, there was a span of 8 bases. Germline V gene sequence: CDR1 SGHRS, CDR2 YFSETQ. The CDR3 is made up of 13 amino acids.

CDR3 protein: CASSYWREGTGELFF. As DNA, the CDR3 is TGTGCCAGCAGTTACTGGCGGGAGGGCACCGGGGAGCTGTTTTTT. J is TRBJ2-2 and V is TRBV6-5; 9 bases fit TRBD2. Germline assignment: CDR1 MNHEY and CDR2 SVGAGI. J lost 4 bases, V lost 1 base, and 1 base had no gene match. The CDR3 extends over 15 amino acids.